The clone carrying this T cell receptor (beta chain) has just one count. The data are from a study of control samples from healthy donors and cancer patients. Using immunoSEQ multiplex PCR, the repertoire was profiled, and TCRdb retains in-frame clones only, with some absent. The sample shows 70,000 or so clones, 94% of them seen only once. Between the trimmed V and J ends, which lost 0 bases and 0 bases, there was a span of 20 bases. The V gene's germline CDR1 is LGHNA and CDR2 YNFKEQ. The CDR3 consists of 19 residues. Sequencing was done on a sample of blood. This clonotype was obtained from a woman in her forties in good health. The chain carries TRBV4-2 and TRBJ1-1; unclear D gene. The CDR3 loop is CASSQDGVRWTLMNTEAFF. The DNA for the CDR3 is TGTGCCAGCAGCCAAGATGGGGTAAGATGGACCCTCATGAACACTGAAGCTTTCTTT.